This T cell receptor (beta chain) was identified in a study of cytomegalovirus exposure and HLA in healthy donors. Background on the study: The roughly 130 validation repertoires used the same platform as the roughly 670 first-cohort repertoires (as reported by a later analysis).

Of note for this clone: The antigen is unknown.

Using immunoSEQ multiplex PCR, the repertoire was profiled, and TCRdb retains in-frame clones only, with some absent. The table has more than 200,000 clones, roughly 84% seen once. Study-wide findings and caveats: A classifier reportedly called cytomegalovirus status with high sensitivity and specificity. In vitro checks showed that three CMV-associated chains really do target CMV antigens.

The sequenced sample was PBMCs. The clonotype originates from a man younger than 35 in good health and CMV-seropositive.

For the CDR3, the DNA is TGTGCCAGCAGTGAAGCTCATGGTTATAGCAATCAGCCCCAGCATTTT. Its translation is CASSEAHGYSNQPQHF. V gene TRBV6-1 combines with J gene TRBJ1-5, with no clear D. This CDR3 is 16 amino acids long. V was clipped by 0 bases and J by 0 bases, with 9 bases between them. Germline V gene lookup returns CDR1 MNHNS and CDR2 SASEGT.